This is a list of T cell receptor beta chains from one sample in a study of blood T cell repertoires in COVID-19. Some clones are missing from TCRdb's copy, which holds only in-frame ones; the method was immunoSEQ multiplex PCR. The sample records about 190,000 clones, approximately 86% being singletons. Source material: peripheral blood. Receptors were obtained from a man between 40 and 49 years old with active or convalescent COVID-19. Both conserved end residues are part of each CDR3. A D gene is named only where the DNA matches it firmly. Where a row states a size, it is once, few, many or the class of an expanded clone; other rows omit it.

V gene	J gene	D gene	clone size	CDR3 DNA	CDR3 protein
TRBV2	TRBJ2-5	NA	NA	TGTGCCAGCAGTGAAGGAGGGATACAAGAGACCCAGTACTTC	CASSEGGIQETQYF
TRBV20-1	TRBJ1-1	NA	NA	TGCAGTGCTAGTGACGGTGAAGCTTTCTTT	CSASDGEAFF
TRBV6-5	TRBJ1-1	TRBD1	NA	TGTGCCAGCGGAGAAACAGGGGGCGAAACTGAAGCTTTCTTT	CASGETGGETEAFF
TRBV6-1	TRBJ1-1	TRBD1	few	TGTGCCAGCAGTGACAACCTGGACAGGATGAACACTGAAGCTTTCTTT	CASSDNLDRMNTEAFF
TRBV7-8	TRBJ1-1	NA	NA	TGTGCCAGCAGCTCCGGTCAGAACACTGAAGCTTTCTTT	CASSSGQNTEAFF
TRBV5-1	TRBJ2-5	TRBD1	NA	TGCGCCAGCAGCCCGGGACAGAGCCAAGAGACCCAGTACTTC	CASSPGQSQETQYF
TRBV6-1	TRBJ1-1	NA	NA	TGTGCCAGCAGTGAGATCGGGATGAACACTGAAGCTTTCTTT	CASSEIGMNTEAFF
TRBV13	TRBJ1-3	TRBD1	NA	TGTGCCAGCGCCAGGACAGGGGCAGGAAACACCATATATTTT	CASARTGAGNTIYF
TRBV5-1	TRBJ1-4	NA	once	TGCGCCAGCAGCTTGTCAGTGATACAGCCTAATGAAAAACTGTTTTTT	CASSLSVIQPNEKLFF
TRBV5-6	TRBJ1-1	NA	once	TGTGCCAGCAGCTCGGGAGGAGGGCGGGGTGAAGCTTTCTTT	CASSSGGGRGEAFF
TRBV18	TRBJ1-5	TRBD1	once	TGTGCCAGCTCACCGAAGACAGGGGCAAGCAATCAGCCCCAGCATTTT	CASSPKTGASNQPQHF
TRBV5-1	TRBJ2-5	NA	few	TGCGCCAGCCGCGTGGCACTAGCCCAAGAGACCCAGTACTTC	CASRVALAQETQYF
TRBV6-2/TRBV6-3	TRBJ2-5	NA	NA	TGTGCCAGCAGTTACTCGAGCCCAAAGACCCAGTACTTC	CASSYSSPKTQYF
TRBV10-3	TRBJ1-3	TRBD1	NA	TGTGCCATCCGTGGACAGGGACTCTCTGGAAACACCATATATTTT	CAIRGQGLSGNTIYF
TRBV10-1	TRBJ2-3	NA	NA	TGCGCCAGCGACAAACGTGACACAGATACGCAGTATTTT	CASDKRDTDTQYF
TRBV2	TRBJ2-3	TRBD2	few	TGTGCCAGCAGATTTAGCGGGGGGGCAGATACGCAGTATTTT	CASRFSGGADTQYF
TRBV19	TRBJ2-7	TRBD1	NA	TGTGCCAGTAGTGAGGGACAGGGCCCAACCTACGAGCAGTACTTC	CASSEGQGPTYEQYF